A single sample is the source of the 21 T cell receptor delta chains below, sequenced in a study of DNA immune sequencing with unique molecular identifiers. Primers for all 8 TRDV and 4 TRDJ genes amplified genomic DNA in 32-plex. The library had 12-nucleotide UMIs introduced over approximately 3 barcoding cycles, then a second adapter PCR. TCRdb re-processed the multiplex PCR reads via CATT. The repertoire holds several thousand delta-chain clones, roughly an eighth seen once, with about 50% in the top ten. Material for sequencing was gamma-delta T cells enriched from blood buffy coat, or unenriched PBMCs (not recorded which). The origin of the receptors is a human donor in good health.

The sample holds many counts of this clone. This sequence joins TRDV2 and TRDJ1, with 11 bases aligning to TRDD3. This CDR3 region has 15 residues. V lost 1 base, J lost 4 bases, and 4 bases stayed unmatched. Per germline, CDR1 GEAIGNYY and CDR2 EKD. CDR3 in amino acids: CACDTVGDTDDKLIF. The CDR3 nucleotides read TGTGCCTGTGACACGGTGGGGGATACGGACGATAAACTCATCTTT.

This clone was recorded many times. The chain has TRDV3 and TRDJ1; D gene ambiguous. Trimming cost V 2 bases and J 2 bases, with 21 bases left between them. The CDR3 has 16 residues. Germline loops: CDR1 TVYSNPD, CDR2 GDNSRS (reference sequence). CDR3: CAFHGNGHPWTDKLIF. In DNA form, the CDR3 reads TGTGCCTTTCATGGGAACGGACATCCATGGACCGATAAACTCATCTTT.

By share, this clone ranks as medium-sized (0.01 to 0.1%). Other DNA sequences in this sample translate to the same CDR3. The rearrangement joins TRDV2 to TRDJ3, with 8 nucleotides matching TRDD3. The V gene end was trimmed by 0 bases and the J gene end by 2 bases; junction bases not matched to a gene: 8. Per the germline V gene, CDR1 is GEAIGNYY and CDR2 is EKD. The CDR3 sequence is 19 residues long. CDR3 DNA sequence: TGTGCCTGTGACACCGCAGCTGGGGGAGTTACCTGGGACACCCGACAGATGTTTTTC. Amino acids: CACDTAAGGVTWDTRQMFF.

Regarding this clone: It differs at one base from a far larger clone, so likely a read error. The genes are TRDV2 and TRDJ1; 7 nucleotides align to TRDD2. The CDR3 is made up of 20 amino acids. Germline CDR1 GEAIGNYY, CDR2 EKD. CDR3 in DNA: TGTGCCTGTGACACCCGCTCTACCAGCATCCTCCCTTCCTTCACCGATAGACTCATCTTT. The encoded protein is CACDTRSTSILPSFTDRLIF.

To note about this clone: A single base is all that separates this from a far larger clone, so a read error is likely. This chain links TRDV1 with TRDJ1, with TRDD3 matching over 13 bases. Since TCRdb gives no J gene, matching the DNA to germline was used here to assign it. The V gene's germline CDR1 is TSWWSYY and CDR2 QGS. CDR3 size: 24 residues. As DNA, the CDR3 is TGTGCTCTTGGGGAACTAGGTCCTACGGGTCGCGTACTGGGGGATACGGGGAGAACCGAAAAACTCATCTTT. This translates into CALGELGPTGRVLGDTGRTEKLIF.

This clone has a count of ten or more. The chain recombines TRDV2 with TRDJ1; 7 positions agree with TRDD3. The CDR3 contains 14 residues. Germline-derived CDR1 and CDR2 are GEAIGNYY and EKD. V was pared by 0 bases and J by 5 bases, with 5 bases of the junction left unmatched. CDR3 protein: CACDTAGDKDKLIF. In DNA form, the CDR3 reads TGTGCCTGTGACACCGCTGGGGATAAGGATAAACTCATCTTT.

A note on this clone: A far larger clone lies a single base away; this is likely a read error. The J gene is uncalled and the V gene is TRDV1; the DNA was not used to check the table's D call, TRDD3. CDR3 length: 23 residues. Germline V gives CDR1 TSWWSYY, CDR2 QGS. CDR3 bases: TGTGCTCTTGGGGACCTACCAAGGACTTCCTACGTCCGGGGGGGGACGTACACCGATAAATTCATCTTT. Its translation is CALGDLPRTSYVRGGTYTDKFIF.

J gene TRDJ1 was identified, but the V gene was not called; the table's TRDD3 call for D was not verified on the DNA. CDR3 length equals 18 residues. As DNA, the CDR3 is TGTGCTCTTGGGGAACTAGCCCCTGGGGATTTATACACCGATAAACTCATCTTT. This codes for CALGELAPGDLYTDKLIF.

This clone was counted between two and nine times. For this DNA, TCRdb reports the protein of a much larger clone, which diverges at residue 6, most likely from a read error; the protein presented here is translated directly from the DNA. The CDR3 loop is CACDTRLGGPEAAQLFF. In nucleotides, the CDR3 is TGTGCCTGTGACACCAGGCTAGGGGGACCCGAGGCAGCACAACTCTTCTTT. The genes are TRDV2 and TRDJ2; the D gene is possibly TRDD3 (6 bases). V gave up 0 bases and J gave up 6 bases, with 19 bases separating them. CDR1 and CDR2 (germline): GEAIGNYY, EKD. The CDR3 length is 17 residues.

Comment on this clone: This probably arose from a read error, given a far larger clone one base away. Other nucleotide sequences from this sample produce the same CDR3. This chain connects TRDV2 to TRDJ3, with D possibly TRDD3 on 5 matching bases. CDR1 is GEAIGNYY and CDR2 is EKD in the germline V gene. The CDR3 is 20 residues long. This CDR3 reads CACDTLGTTNGSWDTRQMFF. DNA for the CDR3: TGTGCCTGCGACACCTTGGGGACCACGAACGGCTCCTGGGACACCCGACAGATGTTTTTC.

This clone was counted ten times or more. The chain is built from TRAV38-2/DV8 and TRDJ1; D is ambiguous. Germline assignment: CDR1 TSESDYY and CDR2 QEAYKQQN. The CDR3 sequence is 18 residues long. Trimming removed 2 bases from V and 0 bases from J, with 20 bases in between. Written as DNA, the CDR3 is TGTGCTTATAGGAGTCCCGTTCCGCCCCTTACGTACACCGATAAACTCATCTTT. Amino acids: CAYRSPVPPLTYTDKLIF.

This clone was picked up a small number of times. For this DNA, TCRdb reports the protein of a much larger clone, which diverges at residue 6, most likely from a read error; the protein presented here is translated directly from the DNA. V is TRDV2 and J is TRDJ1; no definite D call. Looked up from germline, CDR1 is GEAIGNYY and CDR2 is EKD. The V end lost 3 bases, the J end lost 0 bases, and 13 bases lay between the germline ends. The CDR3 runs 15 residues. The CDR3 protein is CACDGFGANTDKLIF. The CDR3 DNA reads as TGTGCCTGTGACGGCTTCGGTGCAAACACCGATAAACTCATCTTT.

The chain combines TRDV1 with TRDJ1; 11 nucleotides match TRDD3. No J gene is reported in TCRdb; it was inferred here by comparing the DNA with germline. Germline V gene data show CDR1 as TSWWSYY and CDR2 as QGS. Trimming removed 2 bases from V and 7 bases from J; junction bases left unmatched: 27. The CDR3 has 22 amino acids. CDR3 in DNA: TGTGCTCTTGGGGAATGGGGGATTTTGCGTCCTACGACGAATGGGGGATACGGTAAACTCATCTTT. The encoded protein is CALGEWGILRPTTNGGYGKLIF.

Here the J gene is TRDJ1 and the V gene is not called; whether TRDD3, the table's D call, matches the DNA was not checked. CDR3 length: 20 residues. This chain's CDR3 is CALGELVTHWGFINTDKLIF. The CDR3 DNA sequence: TGTGCTCTTGGGGAACTAGTGACCCACTGGGGATTCATAAACACCGATAAACTCATCTTT.

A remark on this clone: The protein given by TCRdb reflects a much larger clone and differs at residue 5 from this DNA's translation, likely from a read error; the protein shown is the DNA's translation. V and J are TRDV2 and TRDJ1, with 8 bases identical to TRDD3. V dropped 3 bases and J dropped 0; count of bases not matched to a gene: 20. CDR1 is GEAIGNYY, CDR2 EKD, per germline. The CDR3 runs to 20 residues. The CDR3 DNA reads TGTGCCTGTGACGCCCTGAGGGTTTCTGGGGGACACGAGTACACCGATAAACTCATCTTT. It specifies CACDALRVSGGHEYTDKLIF.

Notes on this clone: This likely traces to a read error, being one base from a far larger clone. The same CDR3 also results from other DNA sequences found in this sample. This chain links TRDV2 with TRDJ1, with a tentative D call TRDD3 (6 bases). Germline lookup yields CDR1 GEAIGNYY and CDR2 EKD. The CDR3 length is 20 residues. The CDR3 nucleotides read TGCGCCTGTGACACCGTGCTCGTCTGGGGATCCCAGCGGGAGTCCGATAAACTCATCTTT. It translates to CACDTVLVWGSQRESDKLIF.

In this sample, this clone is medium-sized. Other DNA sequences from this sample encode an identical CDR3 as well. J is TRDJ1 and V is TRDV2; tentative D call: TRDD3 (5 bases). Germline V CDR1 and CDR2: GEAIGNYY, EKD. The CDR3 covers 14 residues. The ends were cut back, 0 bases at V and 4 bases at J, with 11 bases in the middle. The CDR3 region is CACDTVGLVDKLIF. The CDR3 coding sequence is TGTGCCTGTGACACCGTGGGATTGGTCGATAAACTCATCTTT.

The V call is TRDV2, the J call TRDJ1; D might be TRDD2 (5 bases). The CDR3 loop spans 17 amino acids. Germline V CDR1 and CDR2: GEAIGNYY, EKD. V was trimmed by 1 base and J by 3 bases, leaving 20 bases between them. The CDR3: CACDTLPSSTASDKLIF. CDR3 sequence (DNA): TGTGCCTGTGACACGCTTCCCTCGAGTACAGCATCCGATAAACTCATCTTT.

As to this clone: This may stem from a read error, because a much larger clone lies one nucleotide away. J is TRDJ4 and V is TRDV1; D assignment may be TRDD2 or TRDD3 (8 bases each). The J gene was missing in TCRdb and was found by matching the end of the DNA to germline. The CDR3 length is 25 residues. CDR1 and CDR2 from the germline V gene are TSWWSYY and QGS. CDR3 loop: CAFGARISRASYPNRTGGTARPLIF. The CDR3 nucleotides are TGTGCTTTTGGGGCCCGCATAAGTCGTGCTTCCTACCCTAATCGTACTGGGGGGACTGCCAGACCCCTGATCTTT.

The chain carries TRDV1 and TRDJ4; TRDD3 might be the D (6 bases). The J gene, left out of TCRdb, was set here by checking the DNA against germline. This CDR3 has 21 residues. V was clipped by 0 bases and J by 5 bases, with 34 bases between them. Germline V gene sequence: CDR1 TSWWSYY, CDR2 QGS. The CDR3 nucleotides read TGTGCTCTTGGGGAACTAGAGGTTAGCCTACACCCATGGGGGCGTGAATGGCCCCTGATCTTT. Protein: CALGELEVSLHPWGREWPLIF.

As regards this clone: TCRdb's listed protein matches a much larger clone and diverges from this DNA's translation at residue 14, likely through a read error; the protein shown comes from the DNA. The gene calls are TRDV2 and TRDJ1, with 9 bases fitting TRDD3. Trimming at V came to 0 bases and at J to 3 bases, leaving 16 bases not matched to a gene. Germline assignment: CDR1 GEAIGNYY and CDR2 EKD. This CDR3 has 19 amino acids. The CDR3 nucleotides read TGTGCCTGTGACACCTTGTCTTTACTGGGGGAAGAGTACTCCGATAAACTCATCTTT. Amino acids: CACDTLSLLGEEYSDKLIF.